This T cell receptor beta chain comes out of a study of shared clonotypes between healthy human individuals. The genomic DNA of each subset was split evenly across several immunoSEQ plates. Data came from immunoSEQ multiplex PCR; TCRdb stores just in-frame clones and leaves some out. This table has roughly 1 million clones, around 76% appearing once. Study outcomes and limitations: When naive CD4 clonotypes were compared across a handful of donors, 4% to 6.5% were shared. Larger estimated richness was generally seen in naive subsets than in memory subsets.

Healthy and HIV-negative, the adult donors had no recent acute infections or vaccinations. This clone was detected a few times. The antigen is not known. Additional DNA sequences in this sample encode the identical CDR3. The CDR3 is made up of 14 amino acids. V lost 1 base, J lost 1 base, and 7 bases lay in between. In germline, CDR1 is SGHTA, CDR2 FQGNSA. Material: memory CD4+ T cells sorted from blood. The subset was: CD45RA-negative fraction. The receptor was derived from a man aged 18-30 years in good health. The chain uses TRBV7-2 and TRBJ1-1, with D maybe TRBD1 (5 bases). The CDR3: CASSLGGGNTEAFF. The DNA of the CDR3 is TGTGCCAGCAGCTTAGGTGGGGGGAACACTGAAGCTTTCTTT.